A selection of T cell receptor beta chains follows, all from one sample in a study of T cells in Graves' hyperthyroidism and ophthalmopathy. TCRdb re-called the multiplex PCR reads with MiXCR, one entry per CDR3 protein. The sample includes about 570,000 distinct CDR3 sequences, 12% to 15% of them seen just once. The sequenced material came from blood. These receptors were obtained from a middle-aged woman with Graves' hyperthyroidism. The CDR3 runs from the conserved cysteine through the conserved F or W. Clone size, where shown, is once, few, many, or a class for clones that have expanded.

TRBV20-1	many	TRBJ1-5	CSARGDGGGSNQPQHF
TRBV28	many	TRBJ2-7	CASSPVFRGYEQYF
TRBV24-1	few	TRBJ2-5	CATIIGLAGAGQETQYF
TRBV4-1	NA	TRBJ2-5	CASSLRRLQETQYF
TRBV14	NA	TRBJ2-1	CASSHVAGNNEQFF
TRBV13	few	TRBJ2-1	CASSFRLAGVNEQFF
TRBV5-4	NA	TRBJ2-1	CASSLVGRVPSNEQFF
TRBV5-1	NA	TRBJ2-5	CASGRTSATPEETQYF
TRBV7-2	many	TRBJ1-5	CASSLETVNQPQHF
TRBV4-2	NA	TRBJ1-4	CASSQEGGADEKLFF
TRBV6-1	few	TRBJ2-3	CASTPLPGLAGGPDTQYF
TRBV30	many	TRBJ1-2	CAWSGTGASNYGYTF
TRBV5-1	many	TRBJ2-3	CASSTTGFLNTQYF
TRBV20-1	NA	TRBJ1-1	CSARGQGAGEAFF
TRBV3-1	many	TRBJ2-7	CASSPSGRNEQYF
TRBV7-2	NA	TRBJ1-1	CASSLGPIDTEAFF
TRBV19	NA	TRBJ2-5	CASSIRGVQETQYF
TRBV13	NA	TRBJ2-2	CASSLGWGGELFF
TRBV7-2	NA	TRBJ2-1	CASSLQAGVLNEQFF
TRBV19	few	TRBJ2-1	CASSIWGLGNEQFF
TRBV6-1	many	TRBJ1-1	CASSEGKNTEAFF
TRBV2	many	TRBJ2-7	CASSAGDRVSQSSYEQYF
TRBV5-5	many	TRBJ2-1	CASSQIIGNEQFF
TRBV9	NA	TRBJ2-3	CASSVGQAGATDTQYF
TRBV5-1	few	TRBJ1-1	CASSLVGQMNTEAFF
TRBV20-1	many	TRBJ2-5	CSARKLGQGARGTQYF
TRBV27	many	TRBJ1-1	CASSLSGVANTEAFF
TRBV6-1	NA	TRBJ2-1	CASRIGQSGEFF
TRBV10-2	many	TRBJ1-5	CASSEMRGNNQPQHF
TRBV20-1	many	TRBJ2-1	CSAVKGGNSYNEQFF
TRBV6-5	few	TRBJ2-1	CASSYSIGVSWDEQFF
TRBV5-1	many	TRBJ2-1	CASSLVSVGGNEQFF
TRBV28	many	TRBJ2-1	CASSLRGLGYIEQFF
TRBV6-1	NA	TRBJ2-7	CASSIPTAGLSYEQYF
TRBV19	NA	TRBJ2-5	CASSVPGPQETQYF
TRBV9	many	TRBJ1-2	CASSVAGVRDGYTF
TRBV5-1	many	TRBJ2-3	CASSPNLREVTDTQYF
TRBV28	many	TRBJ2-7	CASSRTGVIGGAAGEQYF
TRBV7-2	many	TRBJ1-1	CASSFLYTSRTEAFF
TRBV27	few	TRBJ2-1	CASSSAGQGSGEQFF
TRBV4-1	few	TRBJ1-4	CASSQSAGTDNEKLFF
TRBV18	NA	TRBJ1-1	CASSPAQGAVGTEAFF